A selection of T cell receptor beta chains follows, all from one sample in a study of blood T cell repertoires in COVID-19. TCRdb keeps only in-frame clones here, not all; method: immunoSEQ multiplex PCR. Seen here are around 300,000 clones, over 75% observed once, and the top ten hold 9.5% to 12%. Sequenced input: peripheral blood. Source of these receptors: a woman in her 70s with acute or convalescent COVID-19. Both conserved end residues are part of each CDR3. D genes are given only for firm matches. For some rows the clone size is stated as once, few or many, or as a class when expanded; others skip it.

J gene: TRBJ1-1; V gene: TRBV18; D gene: .; clone size: few; CDR3 protein: CASSPQGNTEAFF; CDR3 DNA: TGTGCCAGCTCACCCCAGGGCAACACTGAAGCTTTCTTT
J gene: TRBJ1-2; V gene: TRBV2; D gene: .; clone size: .; CDR3 protein: CASSVRRGSGYTF; CDR3 DNA: TGTGCCAGCAGTGTCAGGAGGGGATCTGGCTACACCTTC
J gene: TRBJ1-2; V gene: TRBV6-5; D gene: .; clone size: .; CDR3 protein: CASSNPGVNYGYTF; CDR3 DNA: TGTGCCAGCAGTAATCCAGGGGTTAACTATGGCTACACCTTC
J gene: TRBJ1-5; V gene: TRBV21-1; D gene: .; clone size: .; CDR3 protein: CASFTGPHQPQHF; CDR3 DNA: TGTGCCAGCTTTACAGGTCCCCATCAGCCCCAGCATTTT
J gene: TRBJ2-1; V gene: TRBV5-1; D gene: TRBD1; clone size: once; CDR3 protein: CASSLGQGFSNEQFF; CDR3 DNA: TGCGCCAGCAGCTTGGGACAGGGTTTTAGCAATGAGCAGTTCTTC
J gene: TRBJ1-1; V gene: TRBV18; D gene: TRBD1; clone size: .; CDR3 protein: CASSPLGTGGDTEAFF; CDR3 DNA: TGTGCCAGCTCACCACTGGGGACAGGGGGGGACACTGAAGCTTTCTTT
J gene: TRBJ2-1; V gene: TRBV5-1; D gene: TRBD2; clone size: .; CDR3 protein: CASSPGTSGGRDEQFF; CDR3 DNA: TGCGCCAGCAGCCCTGGGACTAGCGGGGGACGGGATGAGCAGTTCTTC
J gene: TRBJ1-2; V gene: TRBV2; D gene: .; clone size: .; CDR3 protein: CASSESGGAEGYTF; CDR3 DNA: TGTGCCAGCAGTGAATCCGGGGGTGCGGAGGGCTACACCTTC
J gene: TRBJ2-1; V gene: TRBV7-9; D gene: TRBD2; clone size: once; CDR3 protein: CASSFTQSGSPFF; CDR3 DNA: TGTGCCAGCAGCTTCACTCAAAGCGGGAGCCCGTTCTTC
J gene: TRBJ1-1; V gene: TRBV6-5; D gene: .; clone size: .; CDR3 protein: CASSSTATGNTEAFF; CDR3 DNA: TGTGCCAGCAGTTCCACGGCTACAGGGAACACTGAAGCTTTCTTT
J gene: TRBJ1-1; V gene: TRBV5-4; D gene: .; clone size: .; CDR3 protein: CASSLWQGGGDTEAFF; CDR3 DNA: TGTGCCAGCAGCTTGTGGCAGGGAGGGGGTGACACTGAAGCTTTCTTT
J gene: TRBJ1-5; V gene: TRBV6-5; D gene: TRBD1; clone size: .; CDR3 protein: CASSPRTGQPQHF; CDR3 DNA: TGTGCCAGTAGTCCTAGGACAGGCCAGCCCCAGCATTTT
J gene: TRBJ2-2; V gene: TRBV7-3; D gene: .; clone size: .; CDR3 protein: CASSFQGATGELFF; CDR3 DNA: TGTGCCAGCAGCTTCCAGGGTGCCACCGGGGAGCTGTTTTTT
J gene: TRBJ1-3; V gene: TRBV2; D gene: .; clone size: .; CDR3 protein: CASSGSRVEVTIYF; CDR3 DNA: TGTGCCAGCAGTGGTTCCAGGGTCGAGGTCACCATATATTTT
J gene: TRBJ1-1; V gene: TRBV29-1; D gene: .; clone size: .; CDR3 protein: CSVEFPSRTEAFF; CDR3 DNA: TGCAGCGTTGAATTCCCTTCCCGGACTGAAGCTTTCTTT
J gene: TRBJ1-2; V gene: TRBV5-1; D gene: .; clone size: once; CDR3 protein: CASSLVRGGNGYTF; CDR3 DNA: TGCGCCAGCAGCTTGGTAAGGGGAGGTAATGGCTACACCTTC
J gene: TRBJ2-3; V gene: TRBV24-1; D gene: .; clone size: .; CDR3 protein: CATSDPGQRDTQYF; CDR3 DNA: TGTGCCACCAGTGACCCAGGACAGAGAGATACGCAGTATTTT
J gene: TRBJ1-4; V gene: TRBV2; D gene: TRBD1; clone size: once; CDR3 protein: CASENRGDEKLFF; CDR3 DNA: TGTGCCAGCGAAAACAGGGGGGACGAAAAACTGTTTTTT
J gene: TRBJ2-7; V gene: TRBV6-6; D gene: .; clone size: .; CDR3 protein: CASSYNLREQYF; CDR3 DNA: TGTGCCAGCAGTTATAACCTACGTGAGCAGTACTTC
J gene: TRBJ1-4; V gene: TRBV19; D gene: TRBD1; clone size: .; CDR3 protein: CASSSYRGRSTNEKLFF; CDR3 DNA: TGTGCCAGTAGTAGCTACAGGGGGCGGTCAACTAATGAAAAACTGTTTTTT
J gene: TRBJ1-2; V gene: TRBV6-1; D gene: .; clone size: .; CDR3 protein: CASSELVRRSNYGYTF; CDR3 DNA: TGTGCCAGCAGTGAATTGGTGAGGAGGTCTAACTATGGCTACACCTTC
J gene: TRBJ1-1; V gene: TRBV27; D gene: TRBD1; clone size: .; CDR3 protein: CASRTGTGVGEAFF; CDR3 DNA: TGTGCCAGCAGAACCGGGACAGGCGTGGGTGAAGCTTTCTTT
J gene: TRBJ2-3; V gene: TRBV5-5; D gene: TRBD2; clone size: .; CDR3 protein: CASSLTGLASTDTQYF; CDR3 DNA: TGTGCCAGCAGCTTGACGGGACTAGCGTCGACAGATACGCAGTATTTT
J gene: TRBJ2-2; V gene: TRBV2; D gene: TRBD2; clone size: .; CDR3 protein: CASMGLAMFELFF; CDR3 DNA: TGTGCCAGCATGGGACTAGCAATGTTCGAGCTGTTTTTT
J gene: TRBJ1-1; V gene: TRBV5-1; D gene: .; clone size: .; CDR3 protein: CASSLSSAGESEAFF; CDR3 DNA: TGCGCCAGCAGCTTGTCCTCTGCGGGGGAGTCTGAAGCTTTCTTT
J gene: TRBJ1-4; V gene: TRBV5-1; D gene: TRBD1; clone size: .; CDR3 protein: CASSSGQGREKLFF; CDR3 DNA: TGCGCCAGCAGCTCCGGACAGGGGCGAGAAAAACTGTTTTTT
J gene: TRBJ2-1; V gene: TRBV5-1; D gene: .; clone size: .; CDR3 protein: CASSVAGEGLDEQFF; CDR3 DNA: TGCGCCAGCAGCGTGGCAGGGGAAGGGTTGGATGAGCAGTTCTTC
J gene: TRBJ2-3; V gene: TRBV29-1; D gene: .; clone size: .; CDR3 protein: CSVDGGGVSTDTQYF; CDR3 DNA: TGCAGCGTTGATGGGGGGGGCGTAAGCACAGATACGCAGTATTTT
J gene: TRBJ1-1; V gene: TRBV12-5; D gene: TRBD1; clone size: .; CDR3 protein: CASVKTGVTEAFF; CDR3 DNA: TGTGCTAGTGTTAAGACAGGGGTTACTGAAGCTTTCTTT
J gene: TRBJ2-1; V gene: TRBV3-1/TRBV3-2; D gene: .; clone size: .; CDR3 protein: CASSLGGTIYNEQFF; CDR3 DNA: TGTGCCAGCAGTCTCGGGGGTACTATCTACAATGAGCAGTTCTTC
J gene: TRBJ1-6; V gene: TRBV10-3; D gene: .; clone size: .; CDR3 protein: CAITGDINSPLHF; CDR3 DNA: TGTGCCATCACCGGGGACATAAATTCACCCCTCCACTTT
J gene: TRBJ1-4; V gene: TRBV6-5; D gene: .; clone size: .; CDR3 protein: CASSYHTPPGMLFF; CDR3 DNA: TGTGCCAGCAGTTACCACACTCCCCCAGGGATGCTGTTTTTT
J gene: TRBJ2-2; V gene: TRBV5-4; D gene: TRBD1; clone size: .; CDR3 protein: CAGAQPGGFYTGELFF; CDR3 DNA: TGTGCCGGAGCACAACCAGGGGGCTTCTACACCGGGGAGCTGTTTTTT
J gene: TRBJ1-2; V gene: TRBV2; D gene: .; clone size: .; CDR3 protein: CASRIMASGYTF; CDR3 DNA: TGTGCCAGCAGGATAATGGCTAGCGGCTACACCTTC
J gene: TRBJ1-5; V gene: TRBV20-1; D gene: .; clone size: .; CDR3 protein: CSASPRGGYSNQPQHF; CDR3 DNA: TGCAGTGCCAGTCCACGGGGGGGATATAGCAATCAGCCCCAGCATTTT
J gene: TRBJ1-1; V gene: TRBV5-6; D gene: TRBD1; clone size: .; CDR3 protein: CASSQGDRGNTEAFF; CDR3 DNA: TGTGCCAGCAGTCAGGGCGACAGGGGGAACACTGAAGCTTTCTTT
J gene: TRBJ2-4; V gene: TRBV5-4; D gene: .; clone size: once; CDR3 protein: CASSLQGDNIQYF; CDR3 DNA: TGTGCCAGCAGCTTACAGGGTGACAACATTCAGTACTTC
J gene: TRBJ1-4; V gene: TRBV7-9; D gene: .; clone size: .; CDR3 protein: CASSFGLSDEKLFF; CDR3 DNA: TGTGCCAGCAGCTTCGGACTGAGTGATGAAAAACTGTTTTTT
J gene: TRBJ1-5; V gene: TRBV28; D gene: TRBD1; clone size: .; CDR3 protein: CASSPGTGQNQPQHF; CDR3 DNA: TGTGCCAGCAGTCCCGGGACAGGGCAGAATCAGCCCCAGCATTTT
J gene: TRBJ2-7; V gene: TRBV9; D gene: .; clone size: .; CDR3 protein: CASSPRLRNTYEQYF; CDR3 DNA: TGTGCCAGCAGCCCCAGACTGAGGAATACCTACGAGCAGTACTTC
J gene: TRBJ2-7; V gene: TRBV2; D gene: TRBD1; clone size: .; CDR3 protein: CASTIPQGALHEQYF; CDR3 DNA: TGTGCCAGCACCATCCCACAGGGGGCCCTCCACGAGCAGTACTTC
J gene: TRBJ1-1; V gene: TRBV19; D gene: TRBD1; clone size: .; CDR3 protein: CASSIFRGINTEAFF; CDR3 DNA: TGTGCCAGTAGTATCTTCAGGGGGATCAACACTGAAGCTTTCTTT
J gene: TRBJ2-7; V gene: TRBV12-3/TRBV12-4; D gene: .; clone size: .; CDR3 protein: CASSLGLSYEQYF; CDR3 DNA: TGTGCCAGCAGTTTGGGCCTCTCCTACGAGCAGTACTTC
J gene: TRBJ1-2; V gene: TRBV15; D gene: .; clone size: .; CDR3 protein: CATSSRRGYNYGYTF; CDR3 DNA: TGTGCCACCAGCAGCAGGCGGGGCTATAACTATGGCTACACCTTC
J gene: TRBJ2-1; V gene: TRBV5-5; D gene: TRBD2; clone size: .; CDR3 protein: CASSYKSGGSYNEQFF; CDR3 DNA: TGTGCCAGCAGCTACAAGAGCGGGGGCTCCTACAATGAGCAGTTCTTC
J gene: TRBJ2-1; V gene: TRBV5-1; D gene: TRBD2; clone size: .; CDR3 protein: CASSLAGSSGNEQFF; CDR3 DNA: TGCGCCAGCAGCTTAGCGGGGTCCTCGGGCAATGAGCAGTTCTTC
J gene: TRBJ1-2; V gene: TRBV4-1; D gene: TRBD1; clone size: once; CDR3 protein: CASRGQGNYGYTF; CDR3 DNA: TGCGCCAGCCGAGGACAGGGGAACTATGGCTACACCTTC
J gene: TRBJ1-3; V gene: TRBV7-2; D gene: TRBD1; clone size: .; CDR3 protein: CASSFTGGSLSGNTIYF; CDR3 DNA: TGTGCCAGCAGCTTTACAGGGGGGAGTCTCTCTGGAAACACCATATATTTT
J gene: TRBJ1-2; V gene: TRBV6-1; D gene: TRBD1; clone size: .; CDR3 protein: CASSERGQGEKGYTF; CDR3 DNA: TGTGCCAGCAGTGAAAGGGGGCAGGGGGAAAAAGGCTACACCTTC
J gene: TRBJ1-1; V gene: TRBV6-5; D gene: TRBD1; clone size: .; CDR3 protein: CATNRQGPTEAFF; CDR3 DNA: TGTGCCACCAATCGACAGGGACCCACTGAAGCTTTCTTT
J gene: TRBJ2-3; V gene: TRBV29-1; D gene: .; clone size: .; CDR3 protein: CSTGMEGPDTQYF; CDR3 DNA: TGCAGCACGGGGATGGAGGGCCCAGATACGCAGTATTTT
J gene: TRBJ1-3; V gene: TRBV5-6; D gene: TRBD1; clone size: .; CDR3 protein: CASSLAGQVVERNTIYF; CDR3 DNA: TGTGCCAGCAGCTTGGCGGGACAGGTAGTCGAAAGAAACACCATATATTTT